The TCR beta chain under discussion was sequenced for a study of T cells in localized non-small cell lung cancer. Concerning this clone itself: The antigen remains unidentified.

CDR1 LNHDA and CDR2 SQIVND come from the germline V gene (reference sequence). Trimming shortened V by 6 bases and J by 5 bases, and 7 bases separated the two germline ends. This CDR3 comprises 11 residues. Using immunoSEQ multiplex PCR, the repertoire was profiled, and TCRdb retains in-frame clones only, with some absent. The table shows fewer than 40,000 clones, with over 75% occurring only once. The study, taken as a whole, reports: The study detected a median around 61 of the top 100 tumor clones in adjacent lung. Measurement of T cell clonality placed uninvolved adjacent lung highest, above the level in tumor.

The rearrangement uses TRBV19 and TRBJ1-1, with D uncertain. The sequences come from peripheral blood mononuclear cells, collected before any cancer treatment. The source of this sequence is a woman aged 35-75 years with stage III lung adenocarcinoma. DNA for the CDR3: TGTGCCAGTAGGGCCTTTACTGAAGCTTTCTTT. It yields the protein CASRAFTEAFF.